Listed here is a single T cell receptor beta chain. Its cognate antigen is unknown. The data were obtained in a study of T cell responses to AZD1222 COVID-19 vaccine. Findings and limits, study-wide: Spike-specific TCR breadth and depth grew following two AZD1222 doses. Females outnumbered males among donors, who were mostly white British; clonal diversity was possibly underestimated.

Repertoires were generated with immunoSEQ multiplex PCR, while TCRdb's copy carries only in-frame clones and drops some. The repertoire holds 110,000 to 150,000 clones, with around 90% as singletons. The source material was peripheral blood, sampled on day 0 of AZD1222 vaccination. The sequence came from an adult in good health.

The DNA of the CDR3 is TGCGCCAGCAGCCAAGATGTGGCGGGAGAGTTTTACGAGCAGTACTTC. Amino acids: CASSQDVAGEFYEQYF. V is TRBV4-3 and J is TRBJ2-7; 7 bases align to TRBD2. Germline CDR1 and CDR2: LGHNA and YSLEER. The CDR3 is made up of 16 amino acids. J lost 4 bases, V lost 0 bases, and 9 bases had no gene match.